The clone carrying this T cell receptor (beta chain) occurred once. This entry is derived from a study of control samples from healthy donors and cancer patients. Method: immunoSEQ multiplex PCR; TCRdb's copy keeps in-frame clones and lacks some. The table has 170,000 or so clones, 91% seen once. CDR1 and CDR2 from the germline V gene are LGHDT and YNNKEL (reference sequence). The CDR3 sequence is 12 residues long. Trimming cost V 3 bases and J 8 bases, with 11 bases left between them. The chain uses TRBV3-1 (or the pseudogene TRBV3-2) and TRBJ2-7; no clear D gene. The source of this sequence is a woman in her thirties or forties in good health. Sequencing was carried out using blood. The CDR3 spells CASSHRQSQQYF. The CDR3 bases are TGTGCCAGCAGCCACCGACAATCCCAGCAGTACTTC.